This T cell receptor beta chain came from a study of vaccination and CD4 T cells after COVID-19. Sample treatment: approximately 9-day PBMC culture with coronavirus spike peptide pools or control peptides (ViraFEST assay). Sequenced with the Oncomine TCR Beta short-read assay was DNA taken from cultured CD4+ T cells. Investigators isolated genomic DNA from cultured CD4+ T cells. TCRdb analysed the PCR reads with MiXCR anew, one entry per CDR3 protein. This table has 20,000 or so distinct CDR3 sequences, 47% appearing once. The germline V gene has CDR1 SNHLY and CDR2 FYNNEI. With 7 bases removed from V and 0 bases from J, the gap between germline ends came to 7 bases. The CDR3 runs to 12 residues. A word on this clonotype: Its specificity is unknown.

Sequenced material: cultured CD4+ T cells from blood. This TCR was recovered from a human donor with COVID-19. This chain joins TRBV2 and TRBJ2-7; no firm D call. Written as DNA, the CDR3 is TGTGCCAGCATAGAGTTCTCCTACGAGCAGTACTTC. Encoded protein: CASIEFSYEQYF.